This passage covers 32 T cell receptor beta chains from one sample sequenced in a study of blood T cell repertoires in COVID-19. Produced via immunoSEQ multiplex PCR; TCRdb's table is partial and in-frame only. The data contain around 220,000 clones, roughly nine tenths of them singletons. Sequencing was done on a sample of peripheral blood. These TCRs come from a man aged 35 to 55 with active or convalescent COVID-19.

A few counts support this clone. The rearrangement links TRBV2 to TRBJ1-4; TRBD1 aligns across 12 bases. The CDR3 totals 15 residues. Germline lookup yields CDR1 SNHLY and CDR2 FYNNEI. Trimming took 8 bases from V and 3 from J; bases not matched to a gene: 4. This CDR3 is CASAGQGAANEKLFF. CDR3 DNA sequence: TGTGCCAGCGCGGGACAGGGGGCAGCTAATGAAAAACTGTTTTTT.

CDR3: CASTRQWTGDSPLHF. CDR3 coding DNA: TGTGCCAGCACCCGGCAGTGGACAGGAGACTCACCCCTCCACTTT. V and J are TRBV5-5 and TRBJ1-6; 7 positions match TRBD1. J lost 10 bases, V lost 6 bases, and 13 bases had no gene match. The CDR3 spans 15 residues. CDR1 and CDR2 from the germline V gene are SGHKS and YYEKEE (reference sequence).

The chain employs TRBV12-3 or TRBV12-4 and TRBJ1-1; D is perhaps TRBD1 (5 bases). The CDR3 is 13 amino acids. V was trimmed by 5 bases and J by 2 bases, leaving 9 bases between them. CDR3 protein: CASSPTANTEAFF. The CDR3 DNA follows: TGTGCCAGCAGTCCGACAGCCAACACTGAAGCTTTCTTT.

The rearrangement uses TRBV6-5 and TRBJ1-2; tentatively, D is TRBD1 (6 bases). Trimming took 6 bases from V and 6 from J, leaving 17 bases between them. The CDR3 spans 14 residues. The germline V gene encodes CDR1 MNHEY and CDR2 SVGAGI. For the CDR3, the DNA is TGTGCCAGCAGCACCAAACCGGGGGGCGATGGCTACACCTTC. Residues: CASSTKPGGDGYTF.

The rearrangement uses TRBV5-1 and TRBJ2-3; 7 bases are a match to TRBD2. CDR1 is SGHRS, CDR2 YFSETQ, per germline. Trimming took 6 bases from V and 4 from J; bases not matched to a gene: 11. The CDR3 spans 15 residues. In DNA, the CDR3 is TGCGCCAGCAAAGCGGGGCATAGCCCCCCAGATACGCAGTATTTT. It is translated as CASKAGHSPPDTQYF.

The chain recombines TRBV10-2 with TRBJ1-2; D is uncertain. The CDR3 has 14 amino acids. CDR1 is WSHSY and CDR2 is SAAADI in the germline V gene. V gave up 6 bases and J gave up 4 bases, with 15 bases separating them. In DNA form, the CDR3 reads TGCGCCAGCAGAGACCCACGCCGGGGCTATGGCTACACCTTC. It encodes CASRDPRRGYGYTF.

The chain recombines TRBV5-4 with TRBJ2-5; 8 positions match TRBD1. Germline V gene sequence: CDR1 SGHNT, CDR2 YYREEE (reference sequence). The CDR3 covers 17 residues. V dropped 2 bases and J dropped 5; count of bases not matched to a gene: 14. The CDR3 sequence is CASSFESGGILLETQYF. Here the CDR3 DNA reads TGTGCCAGCAGCTTCGAGTCAGGGGGCATTCTCCTGGAGACCCAGTACTTC.

This clone was counted a few times. The chain couples TRBV2 to TRBJ1-6; 7 bases line up with TRBD1. This CDR3 contains 15 residues. From germline, CDR1 is SNHLY and CDR2 FYNNEI. Trimming at V came to 4 bases and at J to 8 bases, leaving 8 bases not matched to a gene. The CDR3 DNA is TGTGCCAGCAGTGGGAGAGGGGGCTGGGATTCACCCCTCCACTTT. Translating gives CASSGRGGWDSPLHF.

The rearrangement links TRBV19 to TRBJ2-7, with unresolved D. Trimming shortened V by 1 base and J by 0 bases, and 10 bases separated the two germline ends. The CDR3 length is 15 residues. CDR1 and CDR2 from the germline V gene are LNHDA and SQIVND (reference sequence). CDR3 DNA: TGTGCCAGTAGTATAGGAACTTATGTCTCCTACGAGCAGTACTTC. Protein: CASSIGTYVSYEQYF.

V and J are TRBV7-3 and TRBJ1-1; 8 nucleotides agree with TRBD1. This CDR3 contains 15 residues. J was trimmed by 4 bases and V by 3 bases; bases with no gene match: 7. Germline values: CDR1 SGHTA, CDR2 FQGTGA. DNA of the CDR3: TGTGCCAGCAGCTTGACAGGGGAGATTGGCACTGAAGCTTTCTTT. Its translation: CASSLTGEIGTEAFF.

J is TRBJ1-4 and V is TRBV5-1, with a tentative D call TRBD1 (6 bases). The ends were cut back, 2 bases at V and 5 bases at J, with 13 bases in the middle. The CDR3 spans 15 residues. Germline V gives CDR1 SGHRS, CDR2 YFSETQ. The CDR3 nucleotides read TGCGCCAGCAGCTTAGCTGACAGGCGCAATGAAAAACTGTTTTTT. It codes for CASSLADRRNEKLFF.

The gene calls are TRBV28 and TRBJ2-7; TRBD1 matches at 7 bases. The CDR3 totals 12 residues. CDR1 MDHEN and CDR2 SYDVKM come from the germline V gene. With V trimmed by 8 bases and J by 5 bases, 6 bases remained unmatched. The CDR3 coding sequence is TGTGCCAGCTCCGGACAGGAGGACGAGCAGTACTTC. The encoded protein is CASSGQEDEQYF.

In its sample, this clone was seen once. The rearrangement links TRBV5-1 to TRBJ2-1; 10 nucleotides line up with TRBD2. V was clipped by 5 bases and J by 0 bases; unmatched bases: 17. The CDR3 spans 20 residues. Germline loops: CDR1 SGHRS, CDR2 YFSETQ. This CDR3 reads CASRIRGELAGPLSYNEQFF. The CDR3 coding sequence is TGCGCCAGCAGAATAAGGGGGGAACTAGCGGGACCACTCTCCTACAATGAGCAGTTCTTC.

V usage is TRBV11-2 and J usage is TRBJ2-5, with TRBD2 matching 7 bases. The V gene's germline CDR1 is SGHAT and CDR2 FQNNGV. V trimming: 5 bases; J trimming: 2 bases; junction bases outside the gene matches: 20. The CDR3 runs 19 residues. CDR3 region: CASSHLALLAASEQETQYF. CDR3 DNA: TGTGCCAGCAGCCACCTAGCCCTCCTAGCGGCTAGCGAACAAGAGACCCAGTACTTC. Full variable domain (missing parts from reference TRBV11-2 and TRBJ2-5): EAGVAQSPRYKIIEKRQSVAFWCNPISGHATLYWYQQILGQGPKLLIQFQNNGVVDDSQLPKDRFSAERLKGVDSTLKIQPAKLEDSAVYLCASSHLALLAASEQETQYFGPGTRLLVL.

The chain links TRBV25-1 to TRBJ1-1; TRBD1 matches at 8 bases. The CDR3 is made up of 16 amino acids. Trimming cost V 3 bases and J 1 base; bases outside gene matches: 7. Germline lookup yields CDR1 MGHDK and CDR2 SYGVNS. The CDR3 reads CASSDTSGTGNTEAFF. Here the CDR3 DNA reads TGTGCCAGCAGTGATACGTCCGGGACAGGGAACACTGAAGCTTTCTTT.

This clone was seen only a few times. The genes are TRBV5-4 and TRBJ1-1, with TRBD1 as a possible D gene (5 bases). CDR3 length: 15 amino acids. From germline, CDR1 is SGHNT and CDR2 YYREEE (reference sequence). V lost 1 base and J 5 bases, leaving 15 bases between the germline ends. The CDR3: CASSLYQGFGTEAFF. The CDR3 nucleotides are TGTGCCAGCAGCTTGTATCAGGGATTCGGAACTGAAGCTTTCTTT.

With regard to this clone: This sample includes further DNA sequences coding for the same CDR3. The rearrangement uses TRBV19 and TRBJ2-1; D is ambiguous. Germline V gives CDR1 LNHDA, CDR2 SQIVND (reference sequence). V lost 0 bases to trimming and J lost 4 bases, with 4 bases between them. The CDR3 is 13 residues long. Here the CDR3 DNA reads TGTGCCAGTAGTATAGACCTTTACAATGAGCAGTTCTTC. Translation: CASSIDLYNEQFF.

The V call is TRBV5-1, the J call TRBJ2-7, with TRBD1 as a possible D gene (6 bases). Germline V gives CDR1 SGHRS, CDR2 YFSETQ. CDR3 length: 13 residues. Trimming removed 7 bases from V and 4 bases from J, with 15 bases in between. CDR3 in amino acids: CASYRADTYEQYF. In DNA, the CDR3 is TGCGCCAGCTACAGGGCTGACACATACGAGCAGTACTTC.

V usage is TRBV9 and J usage is TRBJ1-2, with no clear D. V lost 0 bases, J lost 2 bases, and 17 bases lay in between. The germline V gene has CDR1 SGDLS and CDR2 YYNGEE. This CDR3 is 17 amino acids long. The CDR3 loop reads CASSVEAGPVLNYGYTF. CDR3 nucleotide sequence: TGTGCCAGCAGCGTAGAGGCAGGTCCTGTTCTGAACTATGGCTACACCTTC.

The V and J genes are TRBV19 and TRBJ1-5, with a tentative D call TRBD1 (6 bases). With 5 bases removed from V and 9 bases from J, the gap between germline ends came to 14 bases. This CDR3 comprises 13 residues. In germline, CDR1 is LNHDA, CDR2 SQIVND (reference sequence). The CDR3 DNA reads TGTGCCAGTAGTGGAGACAGGATTAGGCCCCAGCATTTT. Its translation is CASSGDRIRPQHF.

The chain is built from TRBV27 and TRBJ2-5; 7 nucleotides agree with TRBD1. The CDR3 runs to 16 residues. The junction had 12 bases not matched to a gene; V was cut back by 6 bases and J by 2 bases. Germline-derived CDR1 and CDR2 are MNHEY and SMNVEV (reference sequence). For the CDR3, the DNA is TGTGCCAGCAGCCCCCGGAGGACAGGCTATCAAGAGACCCAGTACTTC. Its protein is CASSPRRTGYQETQYF.

This CDR3 reads CASSSWGGRHSYNEQFF. In nucleotides, the CDR3 is TGTGCCAGCAGCTCTTGGGGCGGGAGACACTCCTACAATGAGCAGTTCTTC. This chain joins TRBV13 and TRBJ2-1; 7 positions agree with TRBD2. The germline V gene has CDR1 PRHDT and CDR2 FYEKMQ (reference sequence). CDR3 length: 17 amino acids. V shed 4 bases, J shed 0 bases, and the junction held 9 bases outside the gene matches.

The genes are TRBV28 and TRBJ2-3; the match to TRBD2 covers 8 bases. Germline V gene sequence: CDR1 MDHEN, CDR2 SYDVKM. There are 15 residues in the CDR3. J was trimmed by 6 bases and V by 4 bases; bases with no gene match: 9. The CDR3 sequence: CASSSRGGDLDTQYF. CDR3 DNA: TGTGCCAGCAGTTCTCGGGGGGGTGACCTCGATACGCAGTATTTT.

This clone was observed a single time. The chain is built from TRBV6-1 and TRBJ1-2; perhaps TRBD1 as D (6 bases). Trimming took off 3 bases at V and 5 bases at J, with 16 bases between the two ends. Germline V gives CDR1 MNHNS, CDR2 SASEGT. CDR3 size: 15 residues. The CDR3 bases are TGTGCCAGCAGTGAGGGGGGGGGCGCTTCTTATGGCTACACCTTC. As protein: CASSEGGGASYGYTF.

This chain links TRBV19 with TRBJ2-7, with D possibly being TRBD2 (7 bases). Germline values: CDR1 LNHDA, CDR2 SQIVND (reference sequence). V shed 6 bases and J shed 3 bases, with 15 bases lying between them. The CDR3 runs 14 residues. The DNA of the CDR3 is TGTGCCAGTAGCACCTACAGGGAGGGCTACGAGCAGTACTTC. Amino acid sequence: CASSTYREGYEQYF.

This clone has a handful of counts. The gene calls are TRBV5-1 and TRBJ1-1; 8 bases are a match to TRBD1. This CDR3 region has 17 residues. The ends lost 2 bases at V and 0 bases at J; junction bases unmatched: 9. CDR1 and CDR2 from the germline V gene are SGHRS and YFSETQ. CDR3 sequence (DNA): TGCGCCAGCAGCTTATTACCAGGGGGCGAGGTGAACACTGAAGCTTTCTTT. It encodes CASSLLPGGEVNTEAFF.

The V and J genes are TRBV12-5 and TRBJ2-5, with TRBD2 as a possible D gene (6 bases). V was pared by 1 base and J by 4 bases, with 10 bases between. The CDR3 contains 14 residues. From germline, CDR1 is LGHNT and CDR2 FRNRAP. The CDR3 loop reads CASGLGGGVETQYF. CDR3 in DNA: TGTGCTAGTGGTTTGGGTGGAGGGGTAGAGACCCAGTACTTC.

The chain carries TRBV6-5 and TRBJ1-1, with D hard to call. Trimming left V 5 bases short and J 5 bases short, with 15 bases between. The CDR3 is 14 residues long. CDR1 MNHEY and CDR2 SVGAGI come from the germline V gene. The CDR3 bases are TGTGCCAGCAGTCCCAATCAAAGAGGAACTGAAGCTTTCTTT. Translating gives CASSPNQRGTEAFF.

J is TRBJ2-7 and V is TRBV5-5; TRBD1 matches at 11 bases. This CDR3 has 15 residues. Germline CDR1 is SGHKS and CDR2 is YYEKEE (reference sequence). The V gene end was trimmed by 5 bases and the J gene end by 0 bases; junction bases not matched to a gene: 4. The CDR3 spells CASRPGTGGSYEQYF. CDR3 nucleotide sequence: TGTGCCAGCAGGCCCGGGACAGGGGGCTCCTACGAGCAGTACTTC. The full variable domain, its missing parts supplied by reference TRBV5-5 and TRBJ2-7, is DAGVTQSPTHLIKTRGQQVTLRCSPISGHKSVSWYQQVLGQGPQFIFQYYEKEERGRGNFPDRFSARQFPNYSSELNVNALLLGDSALYLCASRPGTGGSYEQYFGPGTRLTVT.

The sample holds one count of this clone. The chain links TRBV2 to TRBJ2-1, with a possible D match to TRBD2 (6 bases). V lost 8 bases and J lost 0, with 11 bases in between. CDR1 is SNHLY, CDR2 FYNNEI, per germline. This CDR3 is built from 14 residues. CDR3 nucleotide sequence: TGTGCCAGCTCCGGGACTCTCTCCTACAATGAGCAGTTCTTC. Translation gives CASSGTLSYNEQFF.

The rearrangement joins TRBV20-1 to TRBJ2-7; D unresolved. V was trimmed by 6 bases and J by 3 bases, leaving 9 bases between them. CDR3 length: 11 residues. The germline V gene encodes CDR1 DFQATT and CDR2 SNEGSKA (reference sequence). The CDR3, as DNA: TGCAGTGCACCGGTGGTCTACGAGCAGTACTTC. Amino acid sequence: CSAPVVYEQYF.

The chain combines TRBV6-5 with TRBJ2-7; 8 positions agree with TRBD1. The germline V gene encodes CDR1 MNHEY and CDR2 SVGAGI. The CDR3 has 13 residues. V trimming: 5 bases; J trimming: 6 bases; junction bases outside the gene matches: 6. CDR3 sequence reads: CASSRTGTGEQYF. In nucleotides, the CDR3 is TGTGCCAGCAGTCGAACTGGGACAGGCGAGCAGTACTTC.